Sequencing of this TCR beta chain was carried out in a study of blood T cell repertoires in COVID-19. Study-level background: COVID-19 samples collected from the United States, Italy and Spain covered acute and convalescent phases.

Sequenced by immunoSEQ multiplex PCR; TCRdb stores in-frame clones only, minus some. Of around 150,000 clones in the sample, approximately 90% were seen once. This CDR3 is 15 amino acids long. V lost 2 bases and J 2 bases, leaving 13 bases between the germline ends. Germline CDR1 reads SGHRS; CDR2 reads YFSETQ. The rearrangement links TRBV5-1 to TRBJ1-1, with a weak D call TRBD1 (5 bases). This TCR was recovered from a woman aged 60-70 years with active or convalescent COVID-19. Specimen: peripheral blood. In DNA, the CDR3 is TGCGCCAGCAGCTTCGTCGGACACCATAACACTGAAGCTTTCTTT. Translating gives CASSFVGHHNTEAFF.